A single sample gave rise to the 3 T cell receptor beta chains below, sequenced in a study of shared clonotypes between healthy human individuals. Assay: immunoSEQ multiplex PCR; the TCRdb copy retains only in-frame clones and omits some. The data contain more than 2 million clones, 85% to 95% of them seen just once; the ten biggest clones take up more than 0.1%. The specimen sequenced was naive CD4+ T cells sorted from blood. Subset noted: CD45RA+ positively selected. These receptors originate from a young man in good health.

The J gene is TRBJ1-1, the V gene TRBV30, with D hard to call. In germline, CDR1 is GTSNPN, CDR2 SVGIG (reference sequence). The CDR3 length is 12 residues. Trimming took off 2 bases at V and 1 base at J, with 5 bases between the two ends. CDR3 region: CAWSNGNTEAFF. The DNA for the CDR3 is TGTGCCTGGAGTAACGGGAACACTGAAGCTTTCTTT.

This clone was picked up one time. The chain joins TRBV28 to TRBJ1-1; D is possibly TRBD1 (5 bases). The V and J ends lost 7 bases and 3 bases respectively, with 12 bases between them. The CDR3 has 13 amino acids. Germline CDR1 MDHEN, CDR2 SYDVKM. In DNA form, the CDR3 reads TGTGCCAGCATGGGGGTCAAGTACACTGAAGCTTTCTTT. Protein sequence: CASMGVKYTEAFF.

The chain uses TRBV7-8 and TRBJ2-3; no firm D call. CDR1 and CDR2 from the germline V gene are SGHVS and FQNEAQ. The CDR3 has 13 amino acids. Trimming removed 6 bases from V and 2 bases from J, with 9 bases in between. Here the CDR3 reads CASSSRFTDTQYF. The CDR3 DNA reads TGTGCCAGCAGTTCCCGATTCACAGATACGCAGTATTTT.